This T cell receptor (beta chain) was captured by sequencing in a study of T cell changes during pregnancy in multiple sclerosis. TCRdb's copy holds only in-frame clones and misses some; the assay was immunoSEQ multiplex PCR. This table holds 12,000 to 15,000 clones, more than 80% found once. The CDR3 has 13 amino acids. V shed 6 bases and J shed 3 bases, with 12 bases lying between them. Germline V gives CDR1 LNHDA, CDR2 SQIVND (reference sequence). The sequencing used peripheral blood, collected in the second trimester of pregnancy. The chain combines TRBV19 with TRBJ2-7, with D possibly TRBD2 on 6 matching bases. This receptor was obtained from a female donor in good health, enrolled as a control in a pregnancy study. The CDR3 nucleotides are TGTGCCAGTAGGAATCAAGCGGGCTACGAGCAGTACTTC. It codes for CASRNQAGYEQYF.